A selection of T cell receptor beta chains follows, all from one sample in a study of T cell repertoires in cytomegalovirus infection. From the reads, TCRdb called clonotypes with MiXCR, one entry per CDR3 protein. The sample shows 200,000 to 300,000 distinct CDR3 sequences, around an eighth of them seen only once. The sequenced sample consisted of PBMCs. The source is a human donor in good health (CMV status not recorded). Some clones in this sample may be carry-over from other donors' samples. The CDR3 runs from the conserved cysteine through the conserved F or W. The D gene is left open where the match is weak. Not all rows give a size; the values are once, few, many and, for expanded clones, a class.

CDR3 | DNA | D | V | size | J
CSARDYKGHEQFF | TGCAGTGCTAGAGATTACAAGGGCCATGAGCAGTTCTTC | . | TRBV20-1 | few | TRBJ2-1
CASSTEPTGGVRQFF | TGCGCCAGCAGCACCGAGCCGACCGGGGGGGTACGGCAGTTCTTC | TRBD2 | TRBV5-1 | few | TRBJ2-1
CSVEDNSYEQYF | TGCAGCGTTGAGGACAACTCCTACGAGCAGTACTTC | . | TRBV29-1 | few | TRBJ2-7
CASTQAMGARETQYF | TGTGCCAGCACCCAAGCGATGGGGGCGCGAGAGACCCAGTACTTC | . | TRBV12-3/TRBV12-4 | few | TRBJ2-5
CASHTREGKRDNEQFF | TGTGCCAGCCACACCCGAGAGGGGAAAAGGGACAATGAGCAGTTCTTC | . | TRBV6-2/TRBV6-3 | many | TRBJ2-1
CASSIGTAPQETQYF | TGTGCCAGCAGCATTGGGACAGCTCCCCAAGAGACCCAGTACTTC | TRBD1 | TRBV7-3 | many | TRBJ2-5
CSVEVADRAGYTF | TGCAGCGTTGAAGTTGCGGACAGGGCTGGCTACACCTTC | TRBD1 | TRBV29-1 | . | TRBJ1-2
CASSLVAGGAQANVLTF | TGTGCCAGCAGCTTAGTGGCAGGGGGTGCCCAGGCCAACGTCCTGACTTTC | TRBD1 | TRBV7-9 | many | TRBJ2-6
CASSWQGAPGNTIYF | TGTGCCAGCAGCTGGCAGGGGGCGCCAGGAAACACCATATATTTT | TRBD1 | TRBV7-2 | many | TRBJ1-3
CASSLGARETQYF | TGTGCCAGCAGCCTGGGGGCACGGGAGACCCAGTACTTC | . | TRBV7-2 | many | TRBJ2-5
CASRFRSPGPYEQYF | TGTGCCAGCAGGTTTAGGTCTCCAGGTCCCTACGAGCAGTACTTC | . | TRBV28 | many | TRBJ2-7
CASSQLGLETDTQYF | TGTGCCAGCAGCCAGCTGGGGCTAGAGACAGATACGCAGTATTTT | . | TRBV7-2 | many | TRBJ2-3
CASSQVARGSYEQYF | TGTGCCAGCAGCCAAGTTGCACGGGGATCCTACGAGCAGTACTTC | . | TRBV3-1 | few | TRBJ2-7
CAISDGIRATDTQYF | TGTGCCATCAGTGACGGAATAAGGGCTACAGATACGCAGTATTTT | . | TRBV10-3 | many | TRBJ2-3
CASSLVQGANEQYF | TGTGCCAGCAGCTTAGTGCAGGGGGCCAACGAGCAGTACTTC | TRBD1 | TRBV7-8 | many | TRBJ2-7
CSARTSGVDTQYF | TGCAGTGCTAGGACTAGCGGTGTGGATACGCAGTATTTT | TRBD2 | TRBV20-1 | . | TRBJ2-3
CASSEAQGTETQYF | TGTGCCAGCAGTGAAGCCCAGGGGACAGAGACCCAGTACTTC | . | TRBV2 | . | TRBJ2-5
CASSTGLAYNEQFF | TGTGCCAGCAGCACGGGACTGGCCTACAATGAGCAGTTCTTC | . | TRBV7-3 | few | TRBJ2-1
CASSLRGRGTREQFF | TGCGCCAGCAGCTTGCGGGGCAGGGGGACCCGCGAACAGTTCTTC | TRBD1 | TRBV5-1 | . | TRBJ2-1
CSASYSQGSSYEQYF | TGCAGTGCTAGTTATTCTCAGGGATCGTCCTACGAGCAGTACTTC | . | TRBV20-1 | . | TRBJ2-7
CASSPPGLGEGSEQFF | TGTGCCAGCAGCCCTCCGGGACTAGGCGAGGGGAGTGAGCAGTTCTTC | TRBD2 | TRBV7-6 | many | TRBJ2-1
CASSFLPGQGNYGYTF | TGTGCCAGCAGCTTCCTTCCGGGACAGGGTAACTATGGCTACACCTTC | TRBD1 | TRBV5-6 | many | TRBJ1-2
CSVVGNGETQYF | TGCAGCGTTGTGGGGAATGGAGAGACCCAGTACTTC | . | TRBV29-1 | . | TRBJ2-5
CASSMVEETQYF | TGTGCCAGTAGTATGGTTGAAGAGACCCAGTACTTC | . | TRBV19 | many | TRBJ2-5
CASSQGVLVLSGDNEQFF | TGTGCCAGCAGCCAAGGGGTATTGGTGTTGTCAGGAGACAATGAGCAGTTCTTC | . | TRBV4-2 | once | TRBJ2-1
CASSYGTGQETQYF | TGTGCCAGCAGCTACGGGACAGGGCAAGAGACCCAGTACTTC | TRBD1 | TRBV7-2 | many | TRBJ2-5
CASIQGSTSGRGEQFF | TGTGCCAGCATCCAAGGATCGACTAGCGGTCGGGGAGAGCAGTTCTTC | TRBD2 | TRBV6-5 | many | TRBJ2-1
CSAAGEETQYF | TGCAGCGCCGCCGGGGAAGAGACCCAGTACTTC | . | TRBV29-1 | . | TRBJ2-5
CASSFGMNTEAFF | TGTGCCAGCAGCTTTGGCATGAACACTGAAGCTTTCTTT | . | TRBV7-2 | many | TRBJ1-1
CASSFSGANQETQYF | TGTGCCAGCAGTTTCTCCGGGGCAAACCAAGAGACCCAGTACTTC | . | TRBV6-2/TRBV6-3 | many | TRBJ2-5
CSVEADRRDTEAFF | TGCAGCGTTGAAGCGGACCGGCGAGACACTGAAGCTTTCTTT | . | TRBV29-1 | . | TRBJ1-1
CASSSTLTGNSEAFF | TGTGCCAGCAGCTCTACCCTTACAGGGAACTCTGAAGCTTTCTTT | . | TRBV11-2 | many | TRBJ1-1
CATTADRASYEQYF | TGTGCCACCACAGCGGACAGGGCTTCCTACGAGCAGTACTTC | TRBD1 | TRBV10-3 | . | TRBJ2-7
CASSLSGKPGELFF | TGTGCCAGCAGCTTGAGTGGGAAGCCCGGGGAGCTGTTTTTT | . | TRBV5-5 | few | TRBJ2-2
CASSLNGAGISYTF | TGTGCCAGCAGCTTGAACGGAGCCGGAATTAGCTACACCTTC | . | TRBV7-2 | many | TRBJ1-2
CASSIELASGSTDTQYF | TGTGCCAGTAGTATAGAGCTGGCTAGCGGGAGTACAGATACGCAGTATTTT | TRBD2 | TRBV19 | . | TRBJ2-3
CASERGSNNQPQHF | TGTGCCAGTGAGAGGGGGAGCAACAATCAGCCCCAGCATTTT | . | TRBV19 | few | TRBJ1-5
CSAARAEEGGAFF | TGCAGTGCTGCGAGGGCCGAAGAAGGTGGAGCTTTCTTT | . | TRBV20-1 | few | TRBJ1-1
CASSQVLLSNAFSTDTQYF | TGCGCCAGCAGCCAAGTTTTGTTATCCAACGCCTTTAGCACAGATACGCAGTATTTT | . | TRBV4-3 | . | TRBJ2-3
CASSLARSSGAETYEQYF | TGTGCCAGCAGCTTAGCGCGGAGTAGCGGGGCAGAAACCTACGAGCAGTACTTC | TRBD2 | TRBV7-2 | . | TRBJ2-7
CASSQSTEPQETQYF | TGCGCCAGCAGCCAGTCGACGGAGCCCCAAGAGACCCAGTACTTC | . | TRBV5-1 | many | TRBJ2-5
CSVEPPPSGGPQETQYF | TGCAGCGTTGAACCCCCGCCTAGCGGGGGACCACAAGAGACCCAGTACTTC | TRBD2 | TRBV29-1 | . | TRBJ2-5
CASSTGGQGAREQYF | TGTGCCAGCAGTACCGGGGGACAGGGGGCTAGGGAGCAGTACTTC | TRBD1 | TRBV6-1 | few | TRBJ2-7
CASSIQDPVF | TGTGCCAGCAGTATACAAGACCCGGTCTTC | . | TRBV28 | . | TRBJ2-1
CASSVTGERTGELFF | TGCGCCAGCAGCGTGACAGGGGAACGCACCGGGGAGCTGTTTTTT | TRBD1 | TRBV5-1 | once | TRBJ2-2
CASSLTGTGDSPLHF | TGTGCCAGCAGCTTAACCGGGACAGGGGATTCACCCCTCCACTTT | TRBD1 | TRBV7-9 | many | TRBJ1-6
CASSYSAGKETQYF | TGTGCCAGCAGTTACTCGGCGGGAAAAGAGACCCAGTACTTC | . | TRBV6-6 | . | TRBJ2-5